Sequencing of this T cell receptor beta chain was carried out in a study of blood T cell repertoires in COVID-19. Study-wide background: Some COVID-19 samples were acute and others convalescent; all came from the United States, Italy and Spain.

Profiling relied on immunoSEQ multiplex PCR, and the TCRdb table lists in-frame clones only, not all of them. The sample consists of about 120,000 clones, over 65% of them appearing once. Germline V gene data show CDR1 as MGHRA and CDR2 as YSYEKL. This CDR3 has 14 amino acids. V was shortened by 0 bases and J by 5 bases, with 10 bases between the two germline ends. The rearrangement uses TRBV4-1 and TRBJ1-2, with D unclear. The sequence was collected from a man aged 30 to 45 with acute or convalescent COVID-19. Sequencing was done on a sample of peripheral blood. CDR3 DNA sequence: TGCGCCAGCAGCCAAGAAACGGGGAGGTATGGCTACACCTTC. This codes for CASSQETGRYGYTF.